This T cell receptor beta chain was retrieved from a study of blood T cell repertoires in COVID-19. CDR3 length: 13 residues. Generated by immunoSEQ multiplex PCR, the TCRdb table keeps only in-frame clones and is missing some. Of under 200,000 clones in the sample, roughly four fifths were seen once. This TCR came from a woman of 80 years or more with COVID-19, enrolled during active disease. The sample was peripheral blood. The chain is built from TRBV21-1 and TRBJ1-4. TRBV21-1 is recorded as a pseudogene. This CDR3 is CASRREYGEKLFF. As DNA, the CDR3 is TGTGCCAGCCGCCGGGAGTACGGAGAAAAACTGTTTTTT.